The 31 T cell receptor beta chains below were found in one sample sequenced in a study of blood T cell repertoires in COVID-19. Clones were sequenced by immunoSEQ multiplex PCR, and TCRdb holds only the in-frame ones, with some missing. The repertoire has 90,000 to 120,000 clones, over 75% of them found once; the top ten carry under 7.5%. The specimen was peripheral blood. Every receptor here comes from a woman aged 55 to 70 with acute or convalescent COVID-19.

V is TRBV6-5 and J is TRBJ1-5, with D perhaps TRBD1 (6 bases). Germline CDR1 and CDR2: MNHEY and SVGAGI. The V end was cut by 5 bases, the J end by 6 bases, with 14 bases between. The CDR3 covers 14 residues. CDR3 coding DNA: TGTGCCAGCAGTCCGTCGGGGGGCAGTCAGCCCCAGCATTTT. Protein product: CASSPSGGSQPQHF.

CDR3 nucleotides: TGTGCCAGCAGCGTTCTTTCAGGCGGGGGCACCGGGGAGCTGTTTTTT. This encodes CASSVLSGGGTGELFF. This chain joins TRBV9 and TRBJ2-2; TRBD2 matches 7 bases. With 2 bases clipped from V and 4 bases from J, the junction kept 8 bases outside the gene matches. Germline assignment: CDR1 SGDLS and CDR2 YYNGEE. The CDR3 extends over 16 amino acids.

The chain's CDR3 is CASSGSSYEQYF. Here the CDR3 DNA reads TGTGCCAGCAGTGGGAGTTCCTACGAGCAGTACTTC. The rearrangement links TRBV2 to TRBJ2-7, with no clear D. The length of the CDR3 is 12 residues. V lost 4 bases, J lost 1 base, and 5 bases lay in between. Germline V gene data show CDR1 as SNHLY and CDR2 as FYNNEI.

This chain connects TRBV24-1 to TRBJ2-5; 8 nucleotides line up with TRBD2. CDR1 and CDR2 from the germline V gene are KGHDR and SFDVKD. V lost 4 bases, J lost 5 bases, and 8 bases stayed unmatched. CDR3 length: 15 amino acids. In nucleotides, the CDR3 is TGTGCCACCAGTGACCCGACTAGCGCAGTGGAGACCCAGTACTTC. Amino acids: CATSDPTSAVETQYF.

This clone showed up just a few times. The rearrangement joins TRBV28 to TRBJ2-7; possible D gene TRBD1, 5 bases. The ends were cut back, 3 bases at V and 4 bases at J, with 13 bases in the middle. CDR3 size: 14 residues. CDR1 and CDR2 from the germline V gene are MDHEN and SYDVKM. CDR3 sequence reads: CASSFEQAGYEQYV. The CDR3 region has the DNA TGTGCCAGCAGTTTCGAACAGGCTGGGTACGAGCAGTACGTC.

This rearrangement joins TRBV4-1 to TRBJ1-6, with 8 bases aligning to TRBD1. The CDR3 is 16 amino acids. J was trimmed by 14 bases and V by 0 bases; bases with no gene match: 12. Germline loops: CDR1 MGHRA, CDR2 YSYEKL. CDR3 sequence: CASSQDEGQGIRSLHF. The DNA for the CDR3 is TGCGCCAGCAGCCAAGATGAAGGACAGGGCATCAGATCCCTCCACTTT.

This clone was observed once. The chain uses TRBV18 and TRBJ1-1; tentatively, D is TRBD1 (6 bases). The CDR3 consists of 15 residues. Trimming took 3 bases from V and 0 from J, leaving 11 bases between them. The germline CDR1 and CDR2 sequences are KGHSH and LQKENI. The CDR3 coding sequence is TGTGCCAGCTCACCTTCGGACAGTATGAACACTGAAGCTTTCTTT. Translated, it gives CASSPSDSMNTEAFF.

This chain joins TRBV28 and TRBJ1-2; 8 nucleotides agree with TRBD1. Germline CDR1 reads MDHEN; CDR2 reads SYDVKM. Trimming removed 6 bases from V and 7 bases from J; junction bases left unmatched: 10. The CDR3 is 14 amino acids. CDR3 sequence reads: CASRTPGQEFGYTF. The CDR3 nucleotides read TGTGCCAGCAGGACGCCGGGACAGGAGTTTGGCTACACCTTC.

The chain carries TRBV7-3 and TRBJ2-3; 8 nucleotides line up with TRBD2. CDR3 size: 15 residues. J was trimmed by 5 bases and V by 6 bases; bases with no gene match: 10. The germline CDR1 and CDR2 sequences are SGHTA and FQGTGA. The CDR3 DNA reads as TGTGCCAGCAGTAGGGTAGCGGGGTTAGGAGATACGCAGTATTTT. Translated, it gives CASSRVAGLGDTQYF.

V gene TRBV7-6 combines with J gene TRBJ2-3, with 8 bases that match TRBD2. The CDR3 loop spans 16 amino acids. V shed 6 bases, J shed 1 base, and the junction held 9 bases outside the gene matches. CDR1 SGHVS and CDR2 FNYEAQ come from the germline V gene. The CDR3 DNA follows: TGTGCCAGCAGACCTACCGGGACTAGAGGCACAGATACGCAGTATTTT. It is translated as CASRPTGTRGTDTQYF.

Written as DNA, the CDR3 is TGTGCCAGCAGCCAAGTAACAAAAACAGCTTTCTTT. Translation: CASSQVTKTAFF. This chain uses TRBV14 with TRBJ1-1; D unclear. CDR1 is SGHDN, CDR2 FVKESK, per germline. CDR3 length equals 12 residues. V gave up 1 base and J gave up 10 bases, with 10 bases separating them.

V usage is TRBV7-8 and J usage is TRBJ1-2, with D tentatively TRBD1 (5 bases). CDR1 and CDR2 (germline): SGHVS, FQNEAQ. V lost 5 bases to trimming and J lost 2 bases, with 15 bases between them. The CDR3 runs 15 residues. The CDR3 region is CASSDPRGGNYGYTF. The CDR3 DNA reads TGTGCCAGCAGCGACCCTCGTGGGGGGAACTATGGCTACACCTTC.

The rearrangement joins TRBV27 to TRBJ1-6; TRBD1 might be the D (6 bases). Trimming shortened V by 2 bases and J by 8 bases, and 16 bases separated the two germline ends. The CDR3 extends over 16 amino acids. Germline CDR1 reads MNHEY; CDR2 reads SMNVEV (reference sequence). CDR3: CASSLRDTSGHSPLHF. CDR3 bases: TGTGCCAGCAGTTTAAGGGACACCTCAGGTCATTCACCCCTCCACTTT.

The chain recombines TRBV24-1 with TRBJ2-3, with TRBD2 identical over 10 bases. The CDR3 loop spans 15 amino acids. V shed 3 bases and J 5 bases; nucleotides not matched to a gene: 4. The germline CDR1 and CDR2 sequences are KGHDR and SFDVKD. Here the CDR3 reads CATSDRLAGEDTQYF. The CDR3 DNA reads as TGTGCCACCAGTGATCGCCTAGCGGGAGAAGATACGCAGTATTTT.

The chain carries TRBV24-1 and TRBJ1-1; 9 positions match TRBD1. Germline-derived CDR1 and CDR2 are KGHDR and SFDVKD. The CDR3 length is 15 residues. The V and J ends lost 4 bases and 4 bases, in that order; junction bases with no gene match: 6. The CDR3 spells CATSESGTGPTEAFF. The CDR3 DNA reads as TGTGCCACCAGTGAGTCCGGGACAGGGCCCACTGAAGCTTTCTTT.

This chain links TRBV28 with TRBJ2-7, with 7 bases identical to TRBD2. V trimming: 6 bases; J trimming: 2 bases; junction bases outside the gene matches: 7. The CDR3 covers 14 residues. CDR1 and CDR2 from the germline V gene are MDHEN and SYDVKM. The CDR3 bases are TGTGCCAGCAGACTTGCTAGCGGAGCCTACGAGCAGTACTTC. This translates into CASRLASGAYEQYF.

The chain combines TRBV27 with TRBJ1-1; 10 bases line up with TRBD1. Germline V lookup: CDR1 MNHEY, CDR2 SMNVEV (reference sequence). The CDR3 runs 15 residues. V lost 5 bases to trimming and J lost 6 bases; unmatched junction nucleotides: 9. The CDR3 protein is CASSATGGPWSEAFF. DNA of the CDR3: TGTGCCAGCAGTGCGACAGGGGGCCCCTGGTCTGAAGCTTTCTTT.

The V call is TRBV10-3, the J call TRBJ2-1, with 8 bases lining up with TRBD2. CDR3 length: 16 amino acids. V shed 5 bases, J shed 5 bases, and the junction held 11 bases outside the gene matches. CDR1 and CDR2 from the germline V gene are ENHRY and SYGVKD. The CDR3: CAISPQAGVPDNEQFF. CDR3 coding DNA: TGTGCCATCAGTCCCCAAGCGGGAGTGCCGGACAATGAGCAGTTCTTC.

This chain uses TRBV18 with TRBJ2-2; D possibly corresponds to TRBD1 (5 bases). Per the germline V gene, CDR1 is KGHSH and CDR2 is LQKENI. Between the trimmed V and J ends, which lost 2 bases and 0 bases, there was a span of 13 bases. This CDR3 has 17 residues. This chain's CDR3 is CASSPYFDSSNTGELFF. The CDR3 region has the DNA TGTGCCAGCTCACCATATTTCGACAGCTCGAACACCGGGGAGCTGTTTTTT.

This clone was detected a few times. The rearrangement joins TRBV3-1 (or the pseudogene TRBV3-2) to TRBJ2-2; 13 bases map to TRBD2. The trim removed 4 bases at V and 5 bases at J, leaving 4 bases unmatched. Germline assignment: CDR1 LGHDT and CDR2 YNNKEL (reference sequence). The CDR3 is 16 amino acids. CDR3 residues: CASSPGGLAGTGELFF. The CDR3 region has the DNA TGTGCCAGCAGCCCAGGGGGACTAGCGGGGACCGGGGAGCTGTTTTTT.

This sequence joins TRBV20-1 and TRBJ2-3; 8 bases are a match to TRBD1. This CDR3 has 17 amino acids. CDR1 and CDR2 from the germline V gene are DFQATT and SNEGSKA (reference sequence). V dropped 3 bases and J dropped 6; count of bases not matched to a gene: 17. CDR3 in DNA: TGCAGTGCTAGTTCTGGAGACAGGGGACTGAAAAGGGATACGCAGTATTTT. Its protein product is CSASSGDRGLKRDTQYF.

The rearrangement links TRBV28 to TRBJ1-2; tentative D call: TRBD1 (5 bases). V shed 2 bases and J shed 8 bases, with 21 bases lying between them. The germline gives CDR1 MDHEN, CDR2 SYDVKM. This CDR3 comprises 16 residues. Here the CDR3 DNA reads TGTGCCAGCAGTTTAGTGGGGCAGCCCCTAACCGGCGGCTACACCTTC. Amino acids: CASSLVGQPLTGGYTF.

The chain recombines TRBV6-2 or TRBV6-3 with TRBJ1-1; no clear D. The CDR3 extends over 11 amino acids. Germline V gives CDR1 MNHEY, CDR2 SVGEGT. The germline V and J ends were trimmed by 5 bases and 10 bases, with 11 bases remaining between them. The CDR3: CASSDDVAAFF. Written as DNA, the CDR3 is TGTGCCAGCAGTGACGACGTAGCAGCTTTCTTT.

This rearrangement joins TRBV28 to TRBJ1-2; D is possibly TRBD1 (5 bases). Looked up from germline, CDR1 is MDHEN and CDR2 is SYDVKM. Trimming took off 4 bases at V and 5 bases at J, with 17 bases between the two ends. The CDR3 has 15 residues. The CDR3 DNA follows: TGTGCCAGCAGTTCCCCGGCCGGACAAACGTATGGCTACACCTTC. It yields the protein CASSSPAGQTYGYTF.

This clone appeared once. The chain employs TRBV19 and TRBJ1-1; TRBD1 matches 7 bases. The ends lost 1 base at V and 2 bases at J; junction bases unmatched: 7. Germline V CDR1 and CDR2: LNHDA, SQIVND (reference sequence). This CDR3 region has 16 residues. CDR3 sequence (DNA): TGTGCCAGTAGTATAGCCCGGACAGGACGAAACACTGAAGCTTTCTTT. Amino acids: CASSIARTGRNTEAFF.

The gene calls are TRBV5-4 and TRBJ2-2; tentatively, D is TRBD1 (6 bases). Trimming pared 3 bases from V and 4 bases from J, leaving 22 bases between. CDR3 size: 18 residues. The germline V gene encodes CDR1 SGHNT and CDR2 YYREEE (reference sequence). CDR3 region: CASSSPGLGALSTGELFF. The CDR3 DNA reads TGTGCCAGCAGCTCTCCGGGGTTGGGGGCATTGAGCACCGGGGAGCTGTTTTTT.

Here the CDR3 DNA reads TGCAGCTTCCAGGACAGGGGACCGGAGACCCAGTACTTC. Protein product: CSFQDRGPETQYF. This chain links TRBV29-1 with TRBJ2-5; TRBD1 aligns across 9 bases. There are 13 residues in the CDR3. CDR1 SQVTM and CDR2 ANQGSEA come from the germline V gene. The ends lost 8 bases at V and 5 bases at J; junction bases unmatched: 9.

The chain recombines TRBV18 with TRBJ1-1; D may be TRBD1 (5 bases). Between the trimmed V and J ends, which lost 10 bases and 0 bases, there was a span of 12 bases. Germline V gives CDR1 KGHSH, CDR2 LQKENI. The CDR3 consists of 13 residues. The CDR3 loop is CATKQGVNTEAFF. DNA for the CDR3: TGTGCCACTAAACAAGGGGTGAACACTGAAGCTTTCTTT.

This chain joins TRBV11-2 and TRBJ1-2; TRBD1 agrees at 8 bases. This CDR3 is 13 amino acids long. The V gene's germline CDR1 is SGHAT and CDR2 FQNNGV. The V and J ends lost 5 bases and 8 bases, in that order; junction bases with no gene match: 7. The DNA of the CDR3 is TGTGCCAGCAGCCAACAGGGGGAGGGCGGCTACACCTTC. Its protein product is CASSQQGEGGYTF.

This chain links TRBV7-6 with TRBJ2-5; D may be TRBD2 (7 bases). The V and J ends lost 3 bases and 5 bases respectively, with 19 bases between them. CDR1 and CDR2 from the germline V gene are SGHVS and FNYEAQ. The CDR3 is 16 residues long. The CDR3 nucleotides read TGTGCCAGCAGCTTCCCGAAGGGGGGGCGGGATGAGACCCAGTACTTC. This translates into CASSFPKGGRDETQYF.

The chain combines TRBV2 with TRBJ1-5; TRBD1 matches at 7 bases. The V gene's germline CDR1 is SNHLY and CDR2 FYNNEI. Unmatched junction bases numbered 15, after V lost 6 bases and J lost 4 bases. This CDR3 has 17 residues. This CDR3 reads CASSETPTGWGNQPQHF. CDR3 sequence (DNA): TGTGCCAGCAGCGAGACCCCGACAGGGTGGGGAAATCAGCCCCAGCATTTT.